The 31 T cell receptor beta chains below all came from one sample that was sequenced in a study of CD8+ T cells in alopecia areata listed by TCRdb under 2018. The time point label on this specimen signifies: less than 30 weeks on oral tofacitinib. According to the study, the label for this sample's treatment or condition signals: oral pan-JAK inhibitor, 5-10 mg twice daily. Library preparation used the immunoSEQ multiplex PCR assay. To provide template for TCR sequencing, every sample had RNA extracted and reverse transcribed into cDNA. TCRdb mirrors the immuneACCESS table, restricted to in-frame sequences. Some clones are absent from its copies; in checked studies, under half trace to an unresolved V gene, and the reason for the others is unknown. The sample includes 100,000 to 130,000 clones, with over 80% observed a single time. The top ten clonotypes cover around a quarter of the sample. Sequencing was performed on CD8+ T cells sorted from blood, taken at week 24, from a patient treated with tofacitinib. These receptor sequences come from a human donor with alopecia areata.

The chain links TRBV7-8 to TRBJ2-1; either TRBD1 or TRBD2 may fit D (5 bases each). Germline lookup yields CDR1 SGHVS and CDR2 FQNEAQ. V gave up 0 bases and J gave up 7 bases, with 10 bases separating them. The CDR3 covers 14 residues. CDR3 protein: CASSLAGTQNEQFF. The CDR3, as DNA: TGTGCCAGCAGCTTAGCCGGGACCCAAAATGAGCAGTTCTTC.

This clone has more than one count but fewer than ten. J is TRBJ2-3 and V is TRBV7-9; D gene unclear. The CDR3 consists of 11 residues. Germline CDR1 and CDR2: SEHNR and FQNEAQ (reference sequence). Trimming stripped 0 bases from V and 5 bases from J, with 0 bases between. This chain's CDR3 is CASSLADTQYF. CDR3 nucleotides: TGTGCCAGCAGCTTAGCAGATACGCAGTATTTT.

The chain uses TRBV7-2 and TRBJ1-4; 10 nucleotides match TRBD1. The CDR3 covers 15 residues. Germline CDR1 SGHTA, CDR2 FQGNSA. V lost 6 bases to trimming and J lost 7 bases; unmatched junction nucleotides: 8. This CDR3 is CASRLSRDRGEKLFF. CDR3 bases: TGTGCCAGCAGGTTGAGCCGGGACAGGGGTGAAAAACTGTTTTTT.

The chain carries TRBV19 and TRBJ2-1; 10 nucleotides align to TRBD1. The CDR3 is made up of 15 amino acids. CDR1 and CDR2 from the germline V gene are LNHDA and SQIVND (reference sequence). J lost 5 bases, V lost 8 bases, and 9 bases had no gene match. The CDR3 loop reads CASLGIGTGDNEQFF. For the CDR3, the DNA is TGTGCCAGTCTAGGTATCGGGACAGGGGACAATGAGCAGTTCTTC.

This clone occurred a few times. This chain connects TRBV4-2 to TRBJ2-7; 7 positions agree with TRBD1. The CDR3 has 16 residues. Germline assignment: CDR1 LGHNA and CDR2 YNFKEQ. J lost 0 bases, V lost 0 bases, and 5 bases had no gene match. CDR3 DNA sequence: TGTGCCAGCAGCCAAGAGGAACAGGGGAGCTCCTACGAGCAGTACTTC. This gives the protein CASSQEEQGSSYEQYF.

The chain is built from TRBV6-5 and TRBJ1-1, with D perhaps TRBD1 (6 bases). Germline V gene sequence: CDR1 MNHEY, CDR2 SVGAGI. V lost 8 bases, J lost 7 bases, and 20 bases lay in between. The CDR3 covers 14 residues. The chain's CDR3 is CASHYRQAGGEAFF. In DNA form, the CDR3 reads TGTGCCAGCCACTACCGACAGGCGGGGGGTGAAGCTTTCTTT.

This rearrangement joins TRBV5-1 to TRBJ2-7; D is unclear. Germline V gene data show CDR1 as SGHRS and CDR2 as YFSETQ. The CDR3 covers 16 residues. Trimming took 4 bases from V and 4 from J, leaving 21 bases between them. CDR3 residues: CASSPRTEPIRYEQYF. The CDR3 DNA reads TGCGCCAGCAGCCCTAGGACGGAACCCATTCGGTACGAGCAGTACTTC.

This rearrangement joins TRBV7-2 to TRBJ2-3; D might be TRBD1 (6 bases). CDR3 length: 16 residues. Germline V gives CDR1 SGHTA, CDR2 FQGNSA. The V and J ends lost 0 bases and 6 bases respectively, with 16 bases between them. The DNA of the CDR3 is TGTGCCAGCAGCTTAGCGGGGGCCCCACCGGGTGATACGCAGTATTTT. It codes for CASSLAGAPPGDTQYF.

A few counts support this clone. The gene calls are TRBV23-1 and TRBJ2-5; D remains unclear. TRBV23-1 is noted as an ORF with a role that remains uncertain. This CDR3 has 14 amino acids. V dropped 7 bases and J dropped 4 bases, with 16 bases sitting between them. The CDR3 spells CASTETQRRETQYF. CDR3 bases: TGCGCCAGCACGGAGACCCAAAGGAGAGAGACCCAGTACTTC.

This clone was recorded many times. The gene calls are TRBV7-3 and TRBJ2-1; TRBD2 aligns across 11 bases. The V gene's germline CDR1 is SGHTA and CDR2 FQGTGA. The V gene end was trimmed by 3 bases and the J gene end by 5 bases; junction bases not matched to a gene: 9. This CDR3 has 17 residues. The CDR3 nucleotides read TGTGCCAGCAGCTTCGCCGGTGGGGGACTAGCGGACAATGAGCAGTTCTTC. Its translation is CASSFAGGGLADNEQFF.

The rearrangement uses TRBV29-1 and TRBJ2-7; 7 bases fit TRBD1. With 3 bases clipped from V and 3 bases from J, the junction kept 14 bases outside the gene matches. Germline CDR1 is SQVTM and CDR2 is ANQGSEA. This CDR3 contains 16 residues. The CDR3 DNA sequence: TGCAGCGTTGAGGGTCCGGGACAGCGGAATAGCTACGAGCAGTACTTC. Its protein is CSVEGPGQRNSYEQYF.

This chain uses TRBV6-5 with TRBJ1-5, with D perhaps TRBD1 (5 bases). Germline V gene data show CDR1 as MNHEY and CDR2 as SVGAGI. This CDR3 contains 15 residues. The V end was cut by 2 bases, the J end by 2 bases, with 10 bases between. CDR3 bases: TGTGCCAGCAGTTACAATGCAGGGCGCAATCAGCCCCAGCATTTT. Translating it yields CASSYNAGRNQPQHF.

Here the CDR3 reads CASSLGGNTEAFF. CDR3 DNA: TGTGCCAGCAGCTTGGGGGGGAACACTGAAGCTTTCTTT. The chain links TRBV5-8 to TRBJ1-1; no firm D call. The CDR3 totals 13 residues. Germline loops: CDR1 SGHTS, CDR2 YDEGEE. V was cut by 0 bases and J by 1 base, with 4 bases left in between.

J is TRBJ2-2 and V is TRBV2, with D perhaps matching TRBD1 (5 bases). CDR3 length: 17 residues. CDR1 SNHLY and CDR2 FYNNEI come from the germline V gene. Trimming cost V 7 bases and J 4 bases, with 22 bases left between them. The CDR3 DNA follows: TGTGCCAGCAAGTCGGTGCAAGGGGCCCTACCCACCGGGGAGCTGTTTTTT. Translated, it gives CASKSVQGALPTGELFF.

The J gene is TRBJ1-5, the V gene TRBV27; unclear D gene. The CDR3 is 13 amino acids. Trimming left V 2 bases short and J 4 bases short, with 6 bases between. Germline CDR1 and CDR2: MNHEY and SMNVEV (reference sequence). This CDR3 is CASSLRSNQPQHF. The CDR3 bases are TGTGCCAGCAGTTTACGGTCAAATCAGCCCCAGCATTTT.

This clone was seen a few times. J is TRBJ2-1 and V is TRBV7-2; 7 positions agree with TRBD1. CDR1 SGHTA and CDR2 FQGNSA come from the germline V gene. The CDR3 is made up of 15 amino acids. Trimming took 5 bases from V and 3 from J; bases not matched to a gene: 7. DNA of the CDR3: TGTGCCAGCAGCCTGGGACAGTGGATCTACAATGAGCAGTTCTTC. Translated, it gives CASSLGQWIYNEQFF. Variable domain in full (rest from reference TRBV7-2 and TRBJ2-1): GAGVSQSPSNKVTEKGKDVELRCDPISGHTALYWYRQSLGQGLEFLIYFQGNSAPDKSGLPSDRFSAERTGGSVSTLTIQRTQQEDSAVYLCASSLGQWIYNEQFFGPGTRLTVL.

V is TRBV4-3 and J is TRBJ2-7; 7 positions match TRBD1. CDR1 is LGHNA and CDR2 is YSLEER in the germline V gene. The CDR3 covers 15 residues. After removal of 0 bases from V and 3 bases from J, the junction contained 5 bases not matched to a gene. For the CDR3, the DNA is TGCGCCAGCAGCCAAGATCGAGACAGGGTCTACGAGCAGTACTTC. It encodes CASSQDRDRVYEQYF.

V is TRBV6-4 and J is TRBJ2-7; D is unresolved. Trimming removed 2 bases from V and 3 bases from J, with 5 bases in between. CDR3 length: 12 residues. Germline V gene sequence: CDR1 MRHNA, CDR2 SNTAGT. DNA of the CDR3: TGTGCCAGCAGTGACGCCAGCTACGAGCAGTACTTC. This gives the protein CASSDASYEQYF.

Here the CDR3 reads CASSPLITGASTDTQYF. The DNA for the CDR3 is TGTGCCAGCTCACCCCTTATTACGGGGGCTAGCACAGATACGCAGTATTTT. The chain combines TRBV18 with TRBJ2-3, with D possibly being TRBD1 or TRBD2 (6 bases each). Germline loops: CDR1 KGHSH, CDR2 LQKENI. V lost 3 bases to trimming and J lost 0 bases, with 16 bases between them. The CDR3 is 17 residues long.

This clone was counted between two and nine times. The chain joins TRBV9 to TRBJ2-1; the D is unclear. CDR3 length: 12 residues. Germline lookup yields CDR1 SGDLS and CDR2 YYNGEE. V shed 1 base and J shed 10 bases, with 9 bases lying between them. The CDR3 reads CASSVNPSEQFF. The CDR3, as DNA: TGTGCCAGCAGCGTAAACCCCTCCGAGCAGTTCTTC.

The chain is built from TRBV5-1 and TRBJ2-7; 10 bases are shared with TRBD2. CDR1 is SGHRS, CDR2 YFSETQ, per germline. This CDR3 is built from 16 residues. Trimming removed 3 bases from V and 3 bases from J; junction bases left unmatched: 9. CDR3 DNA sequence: TGCGCCAGCAGCTCTGGCTCCGGGACTAGCGTCTACGAGCAGTACTTC. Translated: CASSSGSGTSVYEQYF.

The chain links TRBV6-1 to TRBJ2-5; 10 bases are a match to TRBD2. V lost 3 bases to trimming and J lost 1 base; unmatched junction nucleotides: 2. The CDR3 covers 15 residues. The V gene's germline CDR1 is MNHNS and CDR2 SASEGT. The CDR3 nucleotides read TGTGCCAGCAGTGATTCTAGCGGGGGCCAAGAGACCCAGTACTTC. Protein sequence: CASSDSSGGQETQYF.

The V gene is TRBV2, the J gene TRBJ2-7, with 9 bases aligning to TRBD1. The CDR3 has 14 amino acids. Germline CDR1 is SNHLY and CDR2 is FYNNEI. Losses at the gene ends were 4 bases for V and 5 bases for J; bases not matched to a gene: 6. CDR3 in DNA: TGTGCCAGCAGTGGCACAGGGGGCAGGAACGAGCAGTACTTC. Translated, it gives CASSGTGGRNEQYF.

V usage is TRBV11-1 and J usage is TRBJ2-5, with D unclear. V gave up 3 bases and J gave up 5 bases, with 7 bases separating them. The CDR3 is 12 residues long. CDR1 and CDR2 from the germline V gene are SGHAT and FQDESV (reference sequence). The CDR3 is CASSFKGETQYF. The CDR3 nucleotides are TGTGCCAGCAGCTTTAAAGGGGAGACCCAGTACTTC.

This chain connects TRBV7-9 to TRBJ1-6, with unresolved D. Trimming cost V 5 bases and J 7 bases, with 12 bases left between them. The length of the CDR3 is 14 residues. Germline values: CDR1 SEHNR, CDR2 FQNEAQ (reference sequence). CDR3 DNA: TGTGCCAGCAGCACGACTGTGGGCAATTCACCCCTCCACTTT. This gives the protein CASSTTVGNSPLHF.

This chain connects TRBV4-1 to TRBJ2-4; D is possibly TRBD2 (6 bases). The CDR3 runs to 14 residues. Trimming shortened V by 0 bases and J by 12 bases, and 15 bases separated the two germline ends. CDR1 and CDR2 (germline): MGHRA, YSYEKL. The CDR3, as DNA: TGCGCCAGCAGCCAAGATGGTGAAGGGAGGTCTCAGTACTTC. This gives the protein CASSQDGEGRSQYF.

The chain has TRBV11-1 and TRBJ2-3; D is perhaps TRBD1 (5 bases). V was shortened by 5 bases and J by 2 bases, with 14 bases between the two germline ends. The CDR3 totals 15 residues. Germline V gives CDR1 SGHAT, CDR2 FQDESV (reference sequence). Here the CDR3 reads CASSEVGASTDTQYF. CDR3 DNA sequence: TGTGCCAGCAGCGAGGTTGGGGCCTCCACAGATACGCAGTATTTT.

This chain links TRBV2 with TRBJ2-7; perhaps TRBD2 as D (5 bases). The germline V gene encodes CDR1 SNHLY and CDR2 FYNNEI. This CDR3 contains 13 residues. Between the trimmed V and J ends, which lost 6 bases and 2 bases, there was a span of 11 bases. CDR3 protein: CASSPGTAYEQYF. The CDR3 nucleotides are TGTGCCAGCAGCCCGGGAACAGCCTACGAGCAGTACTTC.

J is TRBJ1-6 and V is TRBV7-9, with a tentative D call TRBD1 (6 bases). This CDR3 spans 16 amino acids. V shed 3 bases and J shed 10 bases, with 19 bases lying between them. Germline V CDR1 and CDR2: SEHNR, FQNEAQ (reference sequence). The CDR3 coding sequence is TGTGCCAGCAGCTTGGTCATGGGACATTCGGGATCACCCCTCCACTTT. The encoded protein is CASSLVMGHSGSPLHF.

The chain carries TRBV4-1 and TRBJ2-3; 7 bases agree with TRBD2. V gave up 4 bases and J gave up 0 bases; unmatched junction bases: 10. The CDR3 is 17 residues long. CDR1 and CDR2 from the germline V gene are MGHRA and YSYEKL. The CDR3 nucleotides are TGCGCCAGCAGCCGACTCCTAGCGGCCTCTAGCACAGATACGCAGTATTTT. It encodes CASSRLLAASSTDTQYF.

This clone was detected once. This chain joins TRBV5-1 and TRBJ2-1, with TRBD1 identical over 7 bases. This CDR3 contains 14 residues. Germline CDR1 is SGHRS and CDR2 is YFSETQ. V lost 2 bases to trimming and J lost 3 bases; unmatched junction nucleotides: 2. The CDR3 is CASSFRDSYNEQFF. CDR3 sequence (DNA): TGCGCCAGCAGCTTCCGGGACAGCTACAATGAGCAGTTCTTC. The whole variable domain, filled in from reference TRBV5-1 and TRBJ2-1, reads KAGVTQTPRYLIKTRGQQVTLSCSPISGHRSVSWYQQTPGQGLQFLFEYFSETQRNKGNFPGRFSGRQFSNSRSEMNVSTLELGDSALYLCASSFRDSYNEQFFGPGTRLTVL.